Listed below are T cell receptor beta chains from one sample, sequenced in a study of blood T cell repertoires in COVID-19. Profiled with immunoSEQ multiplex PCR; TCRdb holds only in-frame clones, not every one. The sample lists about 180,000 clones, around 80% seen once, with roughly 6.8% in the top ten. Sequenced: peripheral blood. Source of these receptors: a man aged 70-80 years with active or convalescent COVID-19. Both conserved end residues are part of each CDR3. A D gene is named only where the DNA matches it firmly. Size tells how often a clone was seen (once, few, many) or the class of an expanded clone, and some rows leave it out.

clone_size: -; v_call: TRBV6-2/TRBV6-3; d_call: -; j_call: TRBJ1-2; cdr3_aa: CASSYSPGTPAKGYEGYTF; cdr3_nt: TGTGCCAGCAGTTACTCCCCCGGGACACCAGCGAAGGGGTATGAAGGCTACACCTTC
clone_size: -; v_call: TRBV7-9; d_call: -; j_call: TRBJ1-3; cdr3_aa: CASSQPGTYSGNTIYF; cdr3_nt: TGTGCCAGCAGCCAGCCGGGGACTTACTCTGGAAACACCATATATTTT
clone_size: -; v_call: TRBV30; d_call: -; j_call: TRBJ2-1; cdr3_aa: CAWSPAGLRNEQFF; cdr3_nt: TGTGCCTGGAGCCCGGCGGGCCTCAGAAATGAGCAGTTCTTC
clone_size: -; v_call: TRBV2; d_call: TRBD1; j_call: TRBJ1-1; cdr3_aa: CASSGDLDRFTEAFF; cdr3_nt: TGTGCCAGCAGTGGGGACCTGGACAGGTTCACTGAAGCTTTCTTT
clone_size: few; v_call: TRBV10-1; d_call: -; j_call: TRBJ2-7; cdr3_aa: CASSEGQGINYEQYF; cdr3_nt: TGCGCCAGCAGTGAAGGGCAGGGCATAAACTACGAGCAGTACTTC
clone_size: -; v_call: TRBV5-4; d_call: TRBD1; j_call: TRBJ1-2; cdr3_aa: CASSLGGWGQGASARGYTF; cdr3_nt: TGTGCCAGCAGCTTGGGTGGTTGGGGACAGGGGGCGAGTGCACGGGGCTACACCTTC
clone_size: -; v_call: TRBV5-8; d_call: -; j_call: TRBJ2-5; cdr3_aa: CASSFGTQETQYF; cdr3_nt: TGTGCCAGCAGCTTCGGGACTCAAGAGACCCAGTACTTC
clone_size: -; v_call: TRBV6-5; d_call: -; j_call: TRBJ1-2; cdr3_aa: CASSPGVNYGYTF; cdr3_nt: TGTGCCAGCAGCCCGGGAGTCAACTATGGCTACACCTTC
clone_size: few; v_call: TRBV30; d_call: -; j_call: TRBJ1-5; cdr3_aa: CAWAGAGRNQPQHF; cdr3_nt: TGTGCCTGGGCAGGGGCAGGGCGCAATCAGCCCCAGCATTTT
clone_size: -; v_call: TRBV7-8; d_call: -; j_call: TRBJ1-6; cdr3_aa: CASKVGGNSPLHF; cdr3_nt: TGTGCCAGCAAAGTCGGGGGTAATTCACCCCTCCACTTT
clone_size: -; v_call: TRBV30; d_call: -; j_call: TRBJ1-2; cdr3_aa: CAGTEGGYYGYTF; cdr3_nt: TGTGCCGGAACCGAAGGGGGTTACTATGGCTACACCTTC
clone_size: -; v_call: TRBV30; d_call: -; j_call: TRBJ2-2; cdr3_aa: CAWRENTGELFF; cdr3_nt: TGTGCCTGGCGCGAGAACACCGGGGAGCTGTTTTTT
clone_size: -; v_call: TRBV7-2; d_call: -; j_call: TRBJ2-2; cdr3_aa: CASSTYTGELFF; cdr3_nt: TGTGCCAGCAGCACATACACCGGGGAGCTGTTTTTT
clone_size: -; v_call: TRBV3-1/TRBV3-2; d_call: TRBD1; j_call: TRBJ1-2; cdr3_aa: CASSQSIQGHGYTF; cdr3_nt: TGTGCCAGCAGCCAATCGATACAGGGGCATGGCTACACCTTC
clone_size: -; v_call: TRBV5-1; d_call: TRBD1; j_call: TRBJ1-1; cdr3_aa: CASRQDREAEAFF; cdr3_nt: TGCGCCAGCAGACAGGACAGGGAGGCTGAAGCTTTCTTT
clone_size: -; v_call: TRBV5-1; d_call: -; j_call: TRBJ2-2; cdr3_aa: CASSLTDPGTGELFF; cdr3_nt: TGCGCCAGCAGCTTAACCGACCCGGGGACCGGGGAGCTGTTTTTT
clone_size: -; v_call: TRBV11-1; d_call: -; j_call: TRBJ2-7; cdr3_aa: CASSLWGEREQYF; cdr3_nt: TGTGCCAGCAGCTTGTGGGGGGAACGCGAGCAGTACTTC
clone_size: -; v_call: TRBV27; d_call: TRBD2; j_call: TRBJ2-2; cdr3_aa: CASSPAGGPNTGELFF; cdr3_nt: TGTGCCAGCAGTCCTGCGGGGGGGCCAAACACCGGGGAGCTGTTTTTT
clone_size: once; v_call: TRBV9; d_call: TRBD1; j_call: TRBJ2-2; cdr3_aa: CASSIRQGGTGELFF; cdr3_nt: TGTGCCAGCAGCATTAGACAGGGTGGCACCGGGGAGCTGTTTTTT
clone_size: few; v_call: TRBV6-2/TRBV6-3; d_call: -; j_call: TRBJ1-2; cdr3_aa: CASSGAPAANVGYTF; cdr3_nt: TGTGCCAGCAGTGGGGCCCCGGCGGCCAACGTTGGCTACACCTTC
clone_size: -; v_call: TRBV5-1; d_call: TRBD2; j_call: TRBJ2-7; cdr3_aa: CASSLGTSGIYEQYF; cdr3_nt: TGCGCCAGCAGCTTGGGGACTAGCGGGATATACGAGCAGTACTTC
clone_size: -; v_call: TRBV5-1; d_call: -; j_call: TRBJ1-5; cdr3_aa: CASSRVVSNQPQHF; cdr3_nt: TGCGCCAGCAGCCGGGTTGTTAGCAATCAGCCCCAGCATTTT
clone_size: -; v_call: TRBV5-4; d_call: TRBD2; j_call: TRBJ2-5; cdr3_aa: CASSSGLAGVETQYF; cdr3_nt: TGTGCCAGCAGCTCAGGTCTAGCGGGAGTAGAGACCCAGTACTTC
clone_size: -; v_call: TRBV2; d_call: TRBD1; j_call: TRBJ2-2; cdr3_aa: CASTGDRANTGELFF; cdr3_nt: TGTGCCAGCACCGGGGACAGGGCGAACACCGGGGAGCTGTTTTTT
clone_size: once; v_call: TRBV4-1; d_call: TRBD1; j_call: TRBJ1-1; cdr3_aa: CASSQDTGTGRGNTEAFF; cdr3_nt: TGCGCCAGCAGCCAAGACACCGGGACAGGGCGGGGGAACACTGAAGCTTTCTTT
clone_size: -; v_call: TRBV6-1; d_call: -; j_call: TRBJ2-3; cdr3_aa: CASSDVGHITGADTQYF; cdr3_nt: TGTGCCAGCAGTGACGTTGGGCACATCACGGGGGCAGATACGCAGTATTTT
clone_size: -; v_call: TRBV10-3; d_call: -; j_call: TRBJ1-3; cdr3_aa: CAISSVTSPGNTIYF; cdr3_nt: TGTGCCATCAGCTCAGTAACGTCTCCAGGAAACACCATATATTTT